The next 22 T cell receptor beta chains were all read from a single sample in a study of blood T cells in healthy people across ages. The authors ran a second PCR of 7 to 11 cycles using a sample-barcoded 5' primer and a J-beta primer mix. TCRdb reprocessed the 5' RACE reads with MiXCR, giving one entry per CDR3 protein. The sample yields 700,000 to 1,000,000 distinct CDR3 sequences, about 42% seen once. Material for sequencing was blood. These receptors were taken from a man aged 60-69 years in good health.

At least ten counts were recorded for this clonotype. The rearrangement links TRBV12-3 or TRBV12-4 to TRBJ2-1, with D possibly being TRBD2 (5 bases). The germline V and J ends were trimmed by 6 bases and 11 bases, with 11 bases remaining between them. The CDR3 contains 11 residues. In nucleotides, the CDR3 is TGTGCCAGCAGCACTAGGGAGAAGCAGTTCTTC. It is translated as CASSTREKQFF.

Written as DNA, the CDR3 is TGTGCCAGCAGCCCCCGGGGGATGAGGAAGGGAAATGAGCAGTTCTTC. Protein product: CASSPRGMRKGNEQFF. The chain recombines TRBV3-1 with TRBJ2-1; TRBD2 might be the D (6 bases). Germline V gene data show CDR1 as LGHDT and CDR2 as YNNKEL (reference sequence). Trimming took 4 bases from V and 7 from J, leaving 20 bases between them. The CDR3 is 16 amino acids.

The chain combines TRBV4-3 with TRBJ2-6; the D is unclear. The CDR3 spans 17 residues. Germline-derived CDR1 and CDR2 are LGHNA and YSLEER. V was pared by 3 bases and J by 0 bases, with 12 bases between. The CDR3 DNA follows: TGCGCCAGCAGCCAGCCATGGTCCGCCTCTGGGGCCAACGTCCTGACTTTC. Amino acids: CASSQPWSASGANVLTF.

V usage is TRBV3-1 and J usage is TRBJ2-1; tentatively, D is TRBD1 (5 bases). This CDR3 spans 16 amino acids. Germline V gene data show CDR1 as LGHDT and CDR2 as YNNKEL (reference sequence). Trimming cost V 2 bases and J 2 bases, with 13 bases left between them. This CDR3 is CASSQYGARAYNEQFF. CDR3 bases: TGTGCCAGCAGCCAATATGGGGCTAGAGCCTACAATGAGCAGTTCTTC.

The J gene is TRBJ1-2, the V gene TRBV7-2; TRBD1 aligns across 11 bases. The ends lost 5 bases at V and 6 bases at J; junction bases unmatched: 11. This CDR3 is 16 amino acids long. Per the germline V gene, CDR1 is SGHTA and CDR2 is FQGNSA. DNA of the CDR3: TGTGCCAGCAGCCCAAGCCGGGACAGGGGGTATCATGGCTACACCTTC. This codes for CASSPSRDRGYHGYTF.

The chain uses TRBV2 and TRBJ1-5, with D possibly matching TRBD1 (6 bases). The CDR3 extends over 13 amino acids. CDR1 SNHLY and CDR2 FYNNEI come from the germline V gene. The V gene lost 6 bases and the J gene lost 9 bases, with 15 bases spanning the gap. The CDR3 region has the DNA TGTGCCAGCAGGGGACACGGCCCGGGGCCCCAGCATTTT. This translates into CASRGHGPGPQHF.

V and J are TRBV7-2 and TRBJ1-2, with D maybe TRBD1 (5 bases). V was cut by 5 bases and J by 0 bases, with 22 bases left in between. CDR3 length: 18 amino acids. Germline CDR1 reads SGHTA; CDR2 reads FQGNSA. CDR3 loop: CASSNPGTTPGPNYGYTF. Here the CDR3 DNA reads TGTGCCAGCAGCAATCCCGGGACTACACCAGGACCTAACTATGGCTACACCTTC.

The chain employs TRBV2 and TRBJ2-7; D perhaps matches TRBD1 (6 bases). Germline lookup yields CDR1 SNHLY and CDR2 FYNNEI. The CDR3 runs 13 residues. V was trimmed by 10 bases and J by 2 bases, leaving 15 bases between them. The CDR3, as DNA: TGTGCCACCAACAGGGAGCCAACCTACGAGCAGTACTTC. Its translation is CATNREPTYEQYF.

This clonotype was counted only a few times. This chain links TRBV12-3 or TRBV12-4 with TRBJ1-4, with 7 bases lining up with TRBD1. Trimming took 5 bases from V and 2 from J; bases not matched to a gene: 5. CDR3 size: 15 residues. DNA for the CDR3: TGTGCCAGCAGTCCCCAGGGGGGGACTAATGAAAAACTGTTTTTT. Translated: CASSPQGGTNEKLFF.

This clonotype has more than one count but fewer than ten. The chain combines TRBV20-1 with TRBJ2-7; perhaps TRBD1 as D (5 bases). The germline CDR1 and CDR2 sequences are DFQATT and SNEGSKA (reference sequence). V dropped 3 bases and J dropped 3 bases, with 9 bases sitting between them. The CDR3 totals 12 residues. The CDR3 loop is CSARAGYYEQYF. CDR3 nucleotide sequence: TGCAGTGCTAGGGCAGGGTACTACGAGCAGTACTTC.

The V gene is TRBV12-3 or TRBV12-4, the J gene TRBJ1-1; D unresolved. The CDR3 totals 11 residues. Trimming removed 2 bases at V and 8 bases at J, with 6 bases between. The CDR3 coding sequence is TGTGCCAGCAGTTTATTTGCCGAAGCTTTCTTT. Translating gives CASSLFAEAFF.

Ten or more counts support this clonotype. V is TRBV20-1 and J is TRBJ2-4, with 9 positions matching TRBD2. Germline CDR1 DFQATT, CDR2 SNEGSKA (reference sequence). The CDR3 totals 17 residues. After removal of 1 base from V and 1 base from J, the junction contained 8 bases not matched to a gene. The CDR3 DNA follows: TGCAGTGCTAGAGGGCCTAGCGGGGACGAGGCCAAAAACATTCAGTACTTC. The encoded protein is CSARGPSGDEAKNIQYF.

The CDR3 loop reads CASSQSRGLTYEQYF. Written as DNA, the CDR3 is TGTGCCAGCAGTCAGTCCAGGGGGCTGACCTACGAGCAGTACTTC. The chain has TRBV11-2 and TRBJ2-5; 8 nucleotides match TRBD1. The end of the DNA is better explained by TRBJ2-7, so the J call may be wrong. The CDR3 extends over 15 amino acids. Per germline, CDR1 SGHAT and CDR2 FQNNGV.

This clonotype was seen only a few times. This rearrangement joins TRBV12-3 or TRBV12-4 to TRBJ2-7; D may be TRBD1 (6 bases). Trimming took off 2 bases at V and 6 bases at J, with 14 bases between the two ends. This CDR3 comprises 14 residues. CDR3 residues: CASSLTPTGLEQYF. DNA for the CDR3: TGTGCCAGCAGTTTAACACCAACAGGGCTCGAGCAGTACTTC.

The V call is TRBV29-1, the J call TRBJ1-1; 8 nucleotides line up with TRBD1. The CDR3 consists of 13 residues. J gave up 4 bases and V 5 bases, and 6 bases lay outside the gene matches. Germline lookup yields CDR1 SQVTM and CDR2 ANQGSEA. DNA of the CDR3: TGCAGCGTTAACCAGGGGGCGAGCACTGAAGCTTTCTTT. Amino acid sequence: CSVNQGASTEAFF.

At least ten counts were recorded for this clonotype. The chain joins TRBV14 to TRBJ2-7; D is ambiguous. The CDR3 spans 15 residues. Germline CDR1 SGHDN, CDR2 FVKESK. V gave up 3 bases and J gave up 1 base, with 13 bases separating them. The CDR3 loop reads CASSQGTFSSYEQYF. CDR3 nucleotide sequence: TGTGCCAGCAGCCAGGGAACCTTTAGTTCCTACGAGCAGTACTTC.

This clonotype was seen a handful of times. The chain couples TRBV5-1 to TRBJ1-6; 7 bases are shared with TRBD1. After removal of 4 bases from V and 6 bases from J, the junction contained 4 bases not matched to a gene. Germline-derived CDR1 and CDR2 are SGHRS and YFSETQ. This CDR3 is built from 14 residues. CDR3 sequence reads: CASSGGTANSPLHF. The CDR3 DNA sequence: TGCGCCAGCAGCGGTGGGACAGCTAATTCACCCCTCCACTTT.

This chain connects TRBV7-2 to TRBJ2-7; D is possibly TRBD2 (5 bases). Trimming cost V 5 bases and J 3 bases, with 11 bases left between them. The CDR3 runs to 13 residues. Germline-derived CDR1 and CDR2 are SGHTA and FQGNSA. The CDR3 nucleotides read TGTGCCAGCAGCAAGAGGGCAATCTACGAGCAGTACTTC. Amino acids: CASSKRAIYEQYF. The full variable domain, in which reference TRBV7-2 and TRBJ2-7 provide the parts outside the CDR3, is GAGVSQSPSNKVTEKGKDVELRCDPISGHTALYWYRQSLGQGLEFLIYFQGNSAPDKSGLPSDRFSAERTGGSVSTLTIQRTQQEDSAVYLCASSKRAIYEQYFGPGTRLTVT.

In this sample, this clonotype turned up once. This chain joins TRBV12-3 or TRBV12-4 and TRBJ1-2; D gene unclear. This CDR3 is 13 amino acids long. V was shortened by 5 bases and J by 4 bases, with 11 bases between the two germline ends. The CDR3 loop reads CASSVGEPYGYTF. The DNA for the CDR3 is TGTGCCAGCAGTGTGGGTGAGCCCTATGGCTACACCTTC.

The chain combines TRBV18 with TRBJ2-4; TRBD1 agrees at 7 bases. The J call is doubtful: the DNA matches TRBJ2-7 better. The germline V gene has CDR1 KGHSH and CDR2 LQKENI. CDR3 length equals 14 residues. The CDR3 nucleotides read TGTGCCAGCTCAAAACCCGGGACAGAGTACGAGCAGTACTTC. Translating it yields CASSKPGTEYEQYF.

The J gene is TRBJ1-4, the V gene TRBV7-2; no clear D gene. Between the trimmed V and J ends, which lost 6 bases and 6 bases, there was a span of 11 bases. This CDR3 spans 13 amino acids. The V gene's germline CDR1 is SGHTA and CDR2 FQGNSA. CDR3 amino acids: CASSARTDEKLFF. The CDR3 nucleotides are TGTGCCAGCAGTGCGCGGACGGATGAAAAACTGTTTTTT.

J is TRBJ2-1 and V is TRBV11-2, with TRBD2 matching over 8 bases. With V trimmed by 1 base and J by 4 bases, 15 bases remained unmatched. The CDR3 is 19 amino acids. Germline lookup yields CDR1 SGHAT and CDR2 FQNNGV. The CDR3 here is CASSLVSSQRGKTYNEQFF. In nucleotides, the CDR3 is TGTGCCAGCAGCTTAGTATCTTCGCAGCGGGGGAAAACTTACAATGAGCAGTTCTTC.